Here is one T cell receptor (beta chain) with its context. Its antigen is unknown. The sample is drawn from a study of breast tumors, draining lymph nodes, adjacent tissues. J gave up 5 bases and V 3 bases, and 3 bases lay outside the gene matches. CDR1 is DFQATT and CDR2 is SNEGSKA in the germline V gene (reference sequence). This CDR3 is 14 amino acids long. Breast cancer patients provided tissue from their axillary draining lymph nodes. Points from the study as a whole: Luminal-like breast cancer showed significantly greater tumor-nontumor repertoire similarity than basal-like breast cancer did. Tumor repertoires ranked between lymph nodes and nontumor tissue in diversity, with V and J gene preferences.

From the multiplex PCR reads, TCRdb called clonotypes with MiXCR, one entry per CDR3 protein. The sample carries around 170,000 distinct CDR3 sequences, 33% recorded once. The receptor was derived from a female donor with breast cancer. Some clones in this sample may be carry-over from other donors' samples. The sample taken for sequencing was axillary lymph node tissue. The chain links TRBV20-1 to TRBJ2-3; 12 bases are shared with TRBD2. The CDR3 nucleotides are TGCAGTGCTAGTGGGGGACTAGCGGGAGATACGCAGTATTTT. Translated, it gives CSASGGLAGDTQYF.